A single sample gave rise to the 13 T cell receptor beta chains below, sequenced in a study of cytomegalovirus exposure and HLA in healthy donors. It was with 60 Vbeta and 13 Jbeta primers that the PCR ran. The data were produced by immunoSEQ multiplex PCR, yet TCRdb's version contains in-frame clones alone and is incomplete. Here the sample spans roughly 80,000 clones, around two thirds being singletons. The sequencing sample was made of PBMCs. These receptors were obtained from a woman in her 50s in good health and CMV-seropositive.

This clone has only a few counts. V usage is TRBV5-6 and J usage is TRBJ1-5, with D possibly matching TRBD1 (6 bases). The CDR3 covers 16 residues. V shed 0 bases and J shed 2 bases, with 12 bases lying between them. Germline CDR1 SGHDT, CDR2 YYEEEE. The CDR3 DNA reads as TGTGCCAGCAGCTTGGAGGCAGGGGAAGGCAATCAGCCCCAGCATTTT. Its protein is CASSLEAGEGNQPQHF.

The chain combines TRBV5-6 with TRBJ2-7, with 7 bases aligning to TRBD1. CDR1 is SGHDT and CDR2 is YYEEEE in the germline V gene. This CDR3 comprises 14 residues. V dropped 4 bases and J dropped 4; count of bases not matched to a gene: 8. CDR3 in amino acids: CASSPGQVVYEQYF. The CDR3 DNA reads TGTGCCAGCAGCCCCGGACAGGTGGTATACGAGCAGTACTTC.

Only one count was recorded for this clone. The chain uses TRBV18 and TRBJ1-5; 7 bases match TRBD1. The CDR3 runs to 15 residues. CDR1 and CDR2 (germline): KGHSH, LQKENI. Losses at the gene ends were 8 bases for V and 4 bases for J; bases not matched to a gene: 11. This CDR3 reads CASATGFLANQPQHF. The DNA of the CDR3 is TGTGCCAGCGCGACAGGGTTCTTAGCAAATCAGCCCCAGCATTTT. The variable domain in full, with the rest retrieved from reference TRBV18 and TRBJ1-5, is NAGVMQNPRHLVRRRGQEARLRCSPMKGHSHVYWYRQLPEEGLKFMVYLQKENIIDESGMPKERFSAEFPKEGPSILRIQQVVRGDSAAYFCASATGFLANQPQHFGDGTRLSIL.

The chain combines TRBV9 with TRBJ2-3, with 16 nucleotides matching TRBD2. The V gene end was trimmed by 0 bases and the J gene end by 6 bases; junction bases not matched to a gene: 4. The germline V gene encodes CDR1 SGDLS and CDR2 YYNGEE. This CDR3 contains 17 residues. DNA of the CDR3: TGTGCCAGCAGCGTAGAGGGACTAGCGGGGGGGGCCGATACGCAGTATTTT. This encodes CASSVEGLAGGADTQYF.

The rearrangement links TRBV5-1 to TRBJ1-2; 12 nucleotides match TRBD1. This CDR3 comprises 16 residues. Trimming at V came to 1 base and at J to 3 bases, leaving 4 bases not matched to a gene. CDR1 and CDR2 from the germline V gene are SGHRS and YFSETQ. The chain's CDR3 is CASSLSGTGGYYGYTF. CDR3 DNA: TGCGCCAGCAGCTTGTCCGGGACAGGGGGCTACTATGGCTACACCTTC.

The chain joins TRBV27 to TRBJ2-3; 9 nucleotides align to TRBD1. Germline V gives CDR1 MNHEY, CDR2 SMNVEV (reference sequence). This CDR3 comprises 15 residues. The V segment lost 4 bases and the J segment 4 bases; nucleotides outside the gene matches: 6. The CDR3 bases are TGTGCCAGCAGTTCTACAGGGGGCAGCGCAGATACGCAGTATTTT. Amino acid sequence: CASSSTGGSADTQYF.

This clone was seen a single time. The chain couples TRBV15 to TRBJ1-1; D perhaps matches TRBD1 (5 bases). Germline CDR1 LNHNV, CDR2 YYDKDF (reference sequence). The CDR3 has 17 residues. V was clipped by 0 bases and J by 2 bases, with 16 bases between them. Here the CDR3 reads CATSRDLLLGVNTEAFF. In DNA form, the CDR3 reads TGTGCCACCAGCAGAGATTTACTTTTAGGGGTAAACACTGAAGCTTTCTTT.

The V call is TRBV2, the J call TRBJ1-5, with a tentative D call TRBD1 (5 bases). CDR1 and CDR2 (germline): SNHLY, FYNNEI. With 6 bases removed from V and 8 bases from J, the gap between germline ends came to 14 bases. The CDR3 totals 13 residues. This CDR3 reads CASRPGLWEPQHF. The CDR3 nucleotides are TGTGCCAGCAGGCCAGGGCTGTGGGAGCCCCAGCATTTT.

This clone occurred a few times. V gene TRBV6-1 combines with J gene TRBJ1-2, with 7 bases identical to TRBD1. The germline V gene encodes CDR1 MNHNS and CDR2 SASEGT. The CDR3 extends over 16 amino acids. The J segment lost 4 bases and the V segment lost 4 bases, leaving 12 bases of the junction unmatched. The CDR3: CASSAKTGPTPYGYTF. CDR3 DNA: TGTGCCAGCAGTGCCAAGACAGGGCCGACTCCCTATGGCTACACCTTC.

This chain joins TRBV29-1 and TRBJ1-3; no clear D gene. V shed 5 bases and J shed 4 bases, with 12 bases lying between them. The CDR3 spans 13 residues. Germline CDR1 reads SQVTM; CDR2 reads ANQGSEA. For the CDR3, the DNA is TGCAGCGTTTTTACGGGGTCAGGAAACACCATATATTTT. The encoded protein is CSVFTGSGNTIYF.

The CDR3 protein is CAIGSGGASSTDTQYF. As DNA, the CDR3 is TGTGCCATCGGAAGCGGGGGGGCCTCTAGCACAGATACGCAGTATTTT. The chain links TRBV10-3 to TRBJ2-3, with 10 nucleotides matching TRBD2. CDR1 and CDR2 (germline): ENHRY, SYGVKD. The CDR3 totals 16 residues. The ends lost 8 bases at V and 0 bases at J; junction bases unmatched: 8.

The chain employs TRBV6-5 and TRBJ1-2; weak D call: TRBD1 (6 bases). V gave up 6 bases and J gave up 6 bases, with 14 bases separating them. The CDR3 has 13 residues. The germline V gene has CDR1 MNHEY and CDR2 SVGAGI. CDR3 sequence reads: CASRIRDTHGYTF. CDR3 bases: TGTGCCAGCAGAATCCGGGACACCCATGGCTACACCTTC.

This chain uses TRBV19 with TRBJ2-5, with 11 nucleotides matching TRBD1. The germline CDR1 and CDR2 sequences are LNHDA and SQIVND (reference sequence). This CDR3 spans 19 amino acids. The J segment lost 5 bases and the V segment lost 7 bases, leaving 21 bases of the junction unmatched. CDR3 residues: CASMGTGGRAGEVRETQYF. CDR3 bases: TGTGCCAGTATGGGGACAGGGGGAAGAGCGGGGGAAGTCAGGGAGACCCAGTACTTC.